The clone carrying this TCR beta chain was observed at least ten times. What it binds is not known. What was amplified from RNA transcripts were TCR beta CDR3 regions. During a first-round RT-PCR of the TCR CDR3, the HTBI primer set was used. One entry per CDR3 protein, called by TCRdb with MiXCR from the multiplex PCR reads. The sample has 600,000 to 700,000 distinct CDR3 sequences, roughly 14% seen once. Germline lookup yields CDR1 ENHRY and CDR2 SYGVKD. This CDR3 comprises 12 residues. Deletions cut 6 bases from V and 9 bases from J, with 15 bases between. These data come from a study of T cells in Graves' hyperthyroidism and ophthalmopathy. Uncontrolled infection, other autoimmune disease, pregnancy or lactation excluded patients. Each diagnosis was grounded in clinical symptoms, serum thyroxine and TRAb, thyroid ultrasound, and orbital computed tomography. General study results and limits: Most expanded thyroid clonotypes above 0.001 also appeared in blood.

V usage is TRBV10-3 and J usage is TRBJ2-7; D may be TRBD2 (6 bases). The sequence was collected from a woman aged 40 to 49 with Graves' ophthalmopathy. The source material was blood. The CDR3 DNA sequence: TGTGCCATCAGGGGTAGCGGATGGGGGCAGTACTTC. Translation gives CAIRGSGWGQYF.